Given below is one T cell receptor (beta chain) in context. The antigen is not known. Germline CDR1 reads SGHRS; CDR2 reads YFSETQ. The CDR3 consists of 16 residues. V was pared by 0 bases and J by 0 bases, with 10 bases between. The table came from immunoSEQ multiplex PCR; TCRdb's copy has only in-frame clones and leaves some out. Of about 140,000 clones in the sample, roughly 90% were seen once. The data stem from a study of T cell responses to AZD1222 COVID-19 vaccine. The study, taken as a whole, reports: Receipt of two AZD1222 doses was followed by a rise in Spike-specific TCR breadth and depth. Spike was spanned by vaccine-associated CD4 TCRs, with dominance at 160-218 and 743-854. Baseline antibody screening turned up just six or seven seropositive AZD1222 recipients. No day 14 peak samples; only post-peak repertoires were characterized.

This chain joins TRBV5-1 and TRBJ2-1; a possible D gene is TRBD1 (6 bases). The input for sequencing was peripheral blood, taken 28 days after the second AZD1222 dose. The sequence was collected from an adult who received the AZD1222 COVID-19 vaccine. This chain's CDR3 is CASSLGSDSSYNEQFF. CDR3 in DNA: TGCGCCAGCAGCTTGGGCTCGGACAGCTCCTACAATGAGCAGTTCTTC.